This entry lists 16 T cell receptor beta chains sequenced from one sample in a study of blood T cell repertoires in COVID-19. This table comes from immunoSEQ multiplex PCR, and its TCRdb copy is limited to in-frame clones, with some not included. Among 95,000 to 150,000 clones, nearly 90% were seen once, and the ten largest hold approximately 1.1%. The sequenced sample consisted of peripheral blood. These receptors were obtained from a woman older than 75 with acute or convalescent COVID-19.

The CDR3: CASSLRGNTEAFF. The CDR3 nucleotides are TGTGCCAGCAGTCTCCGGGGGAACACTGAAGCTTTCTTT. This chain connects TRBV3-1 (or the pseudogene TRBV3-2) to TRBJ1-1, with D unresolved. The CDR3 length is 13 residues. Trimming removed 6 bases at V and 1 base at J, with 9 bases between. Germline CDR1 LGHDT, CDR2 YNNKEL (reference sequence).

The CDR3 loop is CASISISGNTIYF. CDR3 bases: TGTGCCAGTATTAGTATCTCTGGAAACACCATATATTTT. The rearrangement joins TRBV19 to TRBJ1-3; D unresolved. This CDR3 has 13 amino acids. Between the trimmed V and J ends, which lost 7 bases and 0 bases, there was a span of 7 bases. Germline V gene sequence: CDR1 LNHDA, CDR2 SQIVND (reference sequence).

The J gene is TRBJ2-5, the V gene TRBV5-4, with 11 bases lining up with TRBD2. The CDR3 length is 16 residues. Germline-derived CDR1 and CDR2 are SGHNT and YYREEE (reference sequence). Germline trimming cut 1 base from V and 1 base from J; bases unmatched to any gene: 3. CDR3 DNA sequence: TGTGCCAGCAGCTTGCTAGCGGGGGGTACCCAAGAGACCCAGTACTTC. Translation: CASSLLAGGTQETQYF.

The gene calls are TRBV4-2 and TRBJ2-1, with TRBD2 matching over 10 bases. Germline lookup yields CDR1 LGHNA and CDR2 YNFKEQ. With 0 bases clipped from V and 8 bases from J, the junction kept 10 bases outside the gene matches. The CDR3 runs to 17 residues. The CDR3 DNA follows: TGTGCCAGCAGCCAAGAATCGGCTAGCGGGAGCGGCGATGAGCAGTTCTTC. Amino acids: CASSQESASGSGDEQFF.

The V gene is TRBV11-1, the J gene TRBJ2-1, with 10 bases identical to TRBD2. The CDR3 length is 14 residues. Germline V gives CDR1 SGHAT, CDR2 FQDESV (reference sequence). Trimming took 8 bases from V and 2 from J; bases not matched to a gene: 3. The CDR3 protein is CASLAGGPYNEQFF. DNA for the CDR3: TGTGCCAGCTTAGCGGGGGGTCCCTACAATGAGCAGTTCTTC.

This clone was picked up one time. The chain recombines TRBV6-5 with TRBJ1-1; a possible D gene is TRBD1 (6 bases). Germline CDR1 reads MNHEY; CDR2 reads SVGAGI. The V gene lost 0 bases and the J gene lost 4 bases, with 15 bases spanning the gap. The CDR3 is 16 amino acids. CDR3 region: CASSYSEGGVVTEAFF. CDR3 nucleotides: TGTGCCAGCAGTTACTCTGAAGGGGGAGTCGTCACTGAAGCTTTCTTT.

This chain links TRBV9 with TRBJ2-1; TRBD2 agrees at 12 bases. The V segment lost 3 bases and the J segment 1 base; nucleotides outside the gene matches: 8. Germline V gives CDR1 SGDLS, CDR2 YYNGEE. The CDR3 totals 18 residues. The CDR3 nucleotides read TGTGCCAGCAGCGCCCGGACTAGCGGGGTTGGATCCTACAATGAGCAGTTCTTC. This gives the protein CASSARTSGVGSYNEQFF. The variable domain in full, completed from reference TRBV9 and TRBJ2-1, reads DSGVTQTPKHLITATGQRVTLRCSPRSGDLSVYWYQQSLDQGLQFLIQYYNGEERAKGNILERFSAQQFPDLHSELNLSSLELGDSALYFCASSARTSGVGSYNEQFFGPGTRLTVL.

The chain is built from TRBV7-6 and TRBJ2-7; D is ambiguous. Germline V gene sequence: CDR1 SGHVS, CDR2 FNYEAQ. This CDR3 region has 15 residues. Between the trimmed V and J ends, which lost 5 bases and 4 bases, there was a span of 18 bases. The CDR3 loop is CASSTDTTSLYEQYF. CDR3 bases: TGTGCCAGCAGCACCGACACGACCTCCCTGTACGAGCAGTACTTC.

This sequence joins TRBV9 and TRBJ2-7, with D possibly being TRBD1 (6 bases). The CDR3 covers 14 residues. Germline lookup yields CDR1 SGDLS and CDR2 YYNGEE. Trimming shortened V by 0 bases and J by 2 bases, and 9 bases separated the two germline ends. The DNA for the CDR3 is TGTGCCAGCAGCGTAGGCGACAGGCCCTACGAGCAGTACTTC. This codes for CASSVGDRPYEQYF.

The chain employs TRBV3-1 (or the pseudogene TRBV3-2) and TRBJ1-6; the match to TRBD1 covers 7 bases. The germline V gene encodes CDR1 LGHDT and CDR2 YNNKEL (reference sequence). Germline trimming cut 5 bases from V and 4 bases from J; bases unmatched to any gene: 8. This CDR3 has 16 residues. CDR3 coding DNA: TGTGCCAGCAGCAGCTCGGGACAGTTTTATAATTCACCCCTCCACTTT. Translated: CASSSSGQFYNSPLHF.

The V and J genes are TRBV27 and TRBJ2-6; 9 bases line up with TRBD1. The junction had 5 bases not matched to a gene; V was cut back by 8 bases and J by 0 bases. Germline CDR1 reads MNHEY; CDR2 reads SMNVEV (reference sequence). The CDR3 sequence is 16 residues long. CDR3 in amino acids: CASSRDRVSGANVLTF. DNA for the CDR3: TGTGCCAGCTCCAGGGACAGGGTCTCTGGGGCCAACGTCCTGACTTTC.

The chain couples TRBV5-1 to TRBJ1-3; D is uncertain. The V and J ends lost 2 bases and 4 bases respectively, with 10 bases between them. The CDR3 is made up of 14 amino acids. Germline assignment: CDR1 SGHRS and CDR2 YFSETQ. The CDR3 sequence is CASSLDLAGNTIYF. The CDR3 DNA reads as TGCGCCAGCAGCTTAGATTTGGCCGGAAACACCATATATTTT.

The rearrangement links TRBV15 to TRBJ2-1, with 7 bases that match TRBD2. This CDR3 contains 15 residues. Per the germline V gene, CDR1 is LNHNV and CDR2 is YYDKDF (reference sequence). With 0 bases clipped from V and 9 bases from J, the junction kept 8 bases outside the gene matches. CDR3 region: CATSRDRGLVIEQFF. In DNA, the CDR3 is TGTGCCACCAGCAGAGATCGAGGACTAGTAATTGAGCAGTTCTTC.

The chain employs TRBV5-1 and TRBJ2-2, with D possibly being TRBD2 (5 bases). Germline V gene data show CDR1 as SGHRS and CDR2 as YFSETQ. The CDR3 loop spans 15 amino acids. Trimming took off 3 bases at V and 7 bases at J, with 16 bases between the two ends. CDR3 nucleotide sequence: TGCGCCAGCAGCTCGGACGAGGTGGGAGTCGGGGAGCTGTTTTTT. Its translation is CASSSDEVGVGELFF.

The chain uses TRBV5-4 and TRBJ2-3, with 9 bases lining up with TRBD2. Germline CDR1 and CDR2: SGHNT and YYREEE (reference sequence). The CDR3 is 15 residues long. V was pared by 4 bases and J by 0 bases, with 3 bases of the junction left unmatched. CDR3 protein: CASSQSGRSTDTQYF. CDR3 in DNA: TGTGCCAGCAGCCAAAGCGGGAGGAGCACAGATACGCAGTATTTT.

V is TRBV5-1 and J is TRBJ2-7; TRBD2 matches at 11 bases. This CDR3 spans 16 amino acids. Germline V gene data show CDR1 as SGHRS and CDR2 as YFSETQ. J gave up 0 bases and V 0 bases, and 2 bases lay outside the gene matches. Here the CDR3 reads CASSLGLAGYSYEQYF. The CDR3 bases are TGCGCCAGCAGCTTGGGACTAGCGGGGTACTCCTACGAGCAGTACTTC.